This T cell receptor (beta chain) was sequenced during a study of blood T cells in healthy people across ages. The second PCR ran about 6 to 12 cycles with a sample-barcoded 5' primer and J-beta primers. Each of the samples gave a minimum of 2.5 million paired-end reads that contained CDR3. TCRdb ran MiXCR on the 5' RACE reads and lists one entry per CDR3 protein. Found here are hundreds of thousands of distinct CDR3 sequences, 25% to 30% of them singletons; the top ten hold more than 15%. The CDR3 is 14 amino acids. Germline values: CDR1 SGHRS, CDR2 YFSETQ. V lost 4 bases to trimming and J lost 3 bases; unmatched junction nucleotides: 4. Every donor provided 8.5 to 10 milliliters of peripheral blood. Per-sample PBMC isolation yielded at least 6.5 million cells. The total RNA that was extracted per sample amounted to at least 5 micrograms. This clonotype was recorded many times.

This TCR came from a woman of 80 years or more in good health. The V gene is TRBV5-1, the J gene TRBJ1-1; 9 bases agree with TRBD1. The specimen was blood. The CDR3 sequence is CASSRDRVDTEAFF. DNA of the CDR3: TGCGCCAGCAGCAGGGACAGGGTGGACACTGAAGCTTTCTTT.